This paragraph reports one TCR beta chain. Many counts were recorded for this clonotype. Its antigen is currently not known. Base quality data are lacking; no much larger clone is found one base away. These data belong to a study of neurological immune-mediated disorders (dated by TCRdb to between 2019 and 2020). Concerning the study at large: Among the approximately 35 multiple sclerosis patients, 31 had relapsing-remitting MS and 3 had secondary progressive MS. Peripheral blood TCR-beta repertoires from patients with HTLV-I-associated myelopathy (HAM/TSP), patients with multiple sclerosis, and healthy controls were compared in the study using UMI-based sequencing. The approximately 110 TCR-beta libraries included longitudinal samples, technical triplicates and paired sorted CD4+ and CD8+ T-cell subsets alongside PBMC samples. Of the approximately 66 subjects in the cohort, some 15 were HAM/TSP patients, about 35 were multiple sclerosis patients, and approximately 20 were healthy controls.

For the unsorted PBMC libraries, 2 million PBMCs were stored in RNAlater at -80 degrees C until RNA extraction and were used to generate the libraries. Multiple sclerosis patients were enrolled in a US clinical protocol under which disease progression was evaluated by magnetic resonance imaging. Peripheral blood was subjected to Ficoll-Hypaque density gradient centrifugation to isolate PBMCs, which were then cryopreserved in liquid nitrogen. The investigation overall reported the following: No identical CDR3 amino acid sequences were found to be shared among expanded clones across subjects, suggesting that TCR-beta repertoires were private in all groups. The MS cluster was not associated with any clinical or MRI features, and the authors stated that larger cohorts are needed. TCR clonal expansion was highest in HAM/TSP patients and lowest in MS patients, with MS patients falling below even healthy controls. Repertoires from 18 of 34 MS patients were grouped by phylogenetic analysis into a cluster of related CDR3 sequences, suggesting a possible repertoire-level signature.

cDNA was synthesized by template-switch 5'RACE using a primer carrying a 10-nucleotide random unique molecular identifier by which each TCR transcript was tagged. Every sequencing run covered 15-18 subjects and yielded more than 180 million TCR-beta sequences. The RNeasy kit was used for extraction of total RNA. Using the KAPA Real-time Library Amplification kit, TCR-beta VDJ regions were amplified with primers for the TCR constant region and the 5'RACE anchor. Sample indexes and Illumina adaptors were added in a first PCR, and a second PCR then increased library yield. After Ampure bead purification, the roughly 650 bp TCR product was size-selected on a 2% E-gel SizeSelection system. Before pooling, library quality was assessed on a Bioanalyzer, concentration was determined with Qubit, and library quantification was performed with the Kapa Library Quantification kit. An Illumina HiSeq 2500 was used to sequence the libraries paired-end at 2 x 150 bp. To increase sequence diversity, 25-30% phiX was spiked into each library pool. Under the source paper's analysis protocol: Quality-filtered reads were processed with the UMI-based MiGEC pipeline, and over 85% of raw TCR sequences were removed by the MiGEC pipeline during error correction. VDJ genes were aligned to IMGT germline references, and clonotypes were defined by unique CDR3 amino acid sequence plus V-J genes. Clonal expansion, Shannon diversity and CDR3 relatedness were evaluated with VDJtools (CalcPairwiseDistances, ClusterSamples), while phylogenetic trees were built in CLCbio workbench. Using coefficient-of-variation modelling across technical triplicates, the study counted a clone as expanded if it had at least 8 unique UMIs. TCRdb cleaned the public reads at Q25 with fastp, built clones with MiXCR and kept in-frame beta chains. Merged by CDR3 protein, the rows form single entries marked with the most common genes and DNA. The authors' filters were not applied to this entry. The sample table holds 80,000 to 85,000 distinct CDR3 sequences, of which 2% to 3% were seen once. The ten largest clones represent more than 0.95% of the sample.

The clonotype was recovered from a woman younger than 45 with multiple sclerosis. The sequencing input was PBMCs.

The CDR3 is CASSLQGWGSNSPLHF. The nucleotides are TGTGCCAGCAGCCTACAGGGTTGGGGGTCCAATTCACCCCTCCACTTT. The chain is encoded by TRBV5-5 joined to TRBJ1-6; the D gene is perhaps TRBD1, from 6 matching bases. As encoded in the germline V gene (reference sequence), CDR1 is SGHKS while CDR2 is YYEKEE. The V end loses 4 bases and the J end loses 7 bases, and a stretch of 18 bases separates them. Including the terminal cysteine and phenylalanine, the CDR3 comprises 16 residues. Here the CDR3 DNA is all that survives: 48 bases in frame from base 1. The CDR3 plus the reference TRBV5-5 and TRBJ1-6 genes for the other parts give the full variable domain: DAGVTQSPTHLIKTRGQQVTLRCSPISGHKSVSWYQQVLGQGPQFIFQYYEKEERGRGNFPDRFSARQFPNYSSELNVNALLLGDSALYLCASSLQGWGSNSPLHFGNGTRLTVT.